This T cell receptor (beta chain) appears in the sequencing data of a study of persistence of HIV-infected CD4 T cells. Overlapping HIV-1 Gag 15-mer peptides at about 1 ug per peptide per mL were used. Sorted nonresponding memory CD4+ T cells were CD40L-negative, CD69-negative, CD45RO-high. The libraries were made with immunoSEQ version 4 in survey mode. Some clones are missing from TCRdb's copy, which holds only in-frame ones; the method was immunoSEQ multiplex PCR. The table lists about 40,000 clones, around 82% of them singletons, with approximately 15% in the top ten. Notes on this clone: Its antigen is not identified.

Specimen: CD4+ T cells sorted from PBMCs after roughly 20-hour stimulation, collected from a patient who received antiretroviral therapy. The receptor comes from an adult man with HIV who was CMV-seropositive.

The CDR3 loop is CASSQGRASYEQYF. The CDR3 nucleotides are TGTGCCAGCAGTCAGGGTCGGGCTTCCTACGAGCAGTACTTC. The rearrangement joins TRBV27 to TRBJ2-7; a weak D match, TRBD1 (5 bases). V was trimmed by 5 bases and J by 1 base, leaving 12 bases between them. Germline V gene lookup returns CDR1 MNHEY and CDR2 SMNVEV (reference sequence). The CDR3 spans 14 residues.